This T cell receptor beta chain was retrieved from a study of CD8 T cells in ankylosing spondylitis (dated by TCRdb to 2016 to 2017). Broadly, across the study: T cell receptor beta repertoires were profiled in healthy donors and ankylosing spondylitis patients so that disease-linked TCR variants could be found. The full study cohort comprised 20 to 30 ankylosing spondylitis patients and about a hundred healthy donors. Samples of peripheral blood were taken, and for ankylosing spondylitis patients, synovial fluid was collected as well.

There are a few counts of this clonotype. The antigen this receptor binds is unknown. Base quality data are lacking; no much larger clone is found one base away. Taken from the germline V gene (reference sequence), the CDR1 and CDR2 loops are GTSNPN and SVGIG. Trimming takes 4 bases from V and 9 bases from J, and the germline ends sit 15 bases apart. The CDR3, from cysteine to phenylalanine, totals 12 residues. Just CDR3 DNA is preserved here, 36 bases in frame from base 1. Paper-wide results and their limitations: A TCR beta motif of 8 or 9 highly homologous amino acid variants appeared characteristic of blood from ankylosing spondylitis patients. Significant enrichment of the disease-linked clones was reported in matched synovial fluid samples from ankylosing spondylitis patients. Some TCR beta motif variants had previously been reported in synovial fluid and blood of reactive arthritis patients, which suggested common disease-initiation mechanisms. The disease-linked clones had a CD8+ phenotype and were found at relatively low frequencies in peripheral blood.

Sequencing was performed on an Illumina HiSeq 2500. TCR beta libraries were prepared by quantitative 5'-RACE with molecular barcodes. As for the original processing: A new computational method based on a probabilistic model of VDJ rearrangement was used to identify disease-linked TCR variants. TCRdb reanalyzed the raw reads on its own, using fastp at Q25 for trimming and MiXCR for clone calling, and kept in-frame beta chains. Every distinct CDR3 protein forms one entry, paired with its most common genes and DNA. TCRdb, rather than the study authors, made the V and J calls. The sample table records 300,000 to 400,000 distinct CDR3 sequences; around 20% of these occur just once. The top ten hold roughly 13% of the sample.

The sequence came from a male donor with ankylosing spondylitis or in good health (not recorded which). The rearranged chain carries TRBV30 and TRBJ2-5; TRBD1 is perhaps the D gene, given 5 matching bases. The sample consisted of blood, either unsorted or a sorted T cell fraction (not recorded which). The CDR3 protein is CAWTDSLIAQYF. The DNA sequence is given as TGTGCCTGGACCGACAGCCTAATAGCCCAGTACTTC.